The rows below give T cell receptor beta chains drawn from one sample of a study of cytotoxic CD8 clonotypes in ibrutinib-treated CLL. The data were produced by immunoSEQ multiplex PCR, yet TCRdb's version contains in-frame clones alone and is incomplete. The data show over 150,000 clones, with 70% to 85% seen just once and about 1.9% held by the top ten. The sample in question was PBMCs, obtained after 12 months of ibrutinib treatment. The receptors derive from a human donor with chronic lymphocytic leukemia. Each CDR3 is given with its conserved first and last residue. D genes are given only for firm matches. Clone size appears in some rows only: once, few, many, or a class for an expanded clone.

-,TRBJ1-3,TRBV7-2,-,CASSLGPASSGNTIYF,TGTGCCAGCAGCTTAGGGCCCGCGTCCTCTGGAAACACCATATATTTT
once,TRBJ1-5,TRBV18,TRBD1,CASSPGTVYSNQPQHF,TGTGCCAGCTCGCCCGGGACAGTGTATAGCAATCAGCCCCAGCATTTT
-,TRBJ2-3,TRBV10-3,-,CATGANTDTQYF,TGTGCCACCGGGGCTAACACAGATACGCAGTATTTT
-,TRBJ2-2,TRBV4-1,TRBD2,CASSLHSGGAYGGELFF,TGCGCCAGCAGCTTACATAGCGGGGGGGCCTATGGCGGGGAGCTGTTTTTT
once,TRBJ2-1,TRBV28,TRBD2,CASQESSGSWNEQFF,TGTGCCAGCCAAGAATCTAGCGGGAGTTGGAATGAGCAGTTCTTC
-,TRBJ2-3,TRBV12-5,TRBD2,CASGSIAGKTDTQYF,TGTGCTAGTGGTTCCATAGCGGGAAAAACAGATACGCAGTATTTT
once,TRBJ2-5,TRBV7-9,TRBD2,CASSLSTSLYQETQYF,TGTGCCAGCAGCTTATCGACTAGCTTGTACCAAGAGACCCAGTACTTC
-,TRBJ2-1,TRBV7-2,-,CASSYLFRTGNSYNEQFF,TGTGCCAGCAGCTACCTTTTTAGGACTGGAAACTCCTACAATGAGCAGTTCTTC
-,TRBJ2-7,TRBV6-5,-,CASSFLAVYEQYF,TGTGCCAGCAGTTTTCTAGCCGTGTACGAGCAGTACTTC
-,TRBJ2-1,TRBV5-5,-,CASSLTQEEYNEQFF,TGTGCCAGCAGCTTGACGCAGGAGGAGTACAATGAGCAGTTCTTC
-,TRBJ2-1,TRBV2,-,CASRSGDSSYNEQFF,TGTGCCAGCAGGTCGGGGGACAGCTCCTACAATGAGCAGTTCTTC
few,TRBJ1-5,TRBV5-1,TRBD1,CASSPGQGAGRDQPQHF,TGCGCCAGCTCCCCAGGGCAGGGGGCGGGGAGGGATCAGCCCCAGCATTTT
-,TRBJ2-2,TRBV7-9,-,CASSLNFGTQNTGELFF,TGTGCCAGCAGCTTAAATTTCGGGACACAGAACACCGGGGAGCTGTTTTTT
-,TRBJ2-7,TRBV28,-,CASSLSTYEQYF,TGTGCCAGCAGTCTCTCCACCTACGAGCAGTACTTC
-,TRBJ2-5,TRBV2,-,CASSEAEGGRGETQYF,TGTGCCAGCAGTGAAGCGGAGGGGGGACGCGGGGAGACCCAGTACTTC
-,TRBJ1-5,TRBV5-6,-,CASSLGVSNQPQHF,TGTGCCAGCAGCTTGGGGGTTAGCAATCAGCCCCAGCATTTT
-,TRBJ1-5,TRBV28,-,CASSSGQTNQPQHF,TGTGCCAGCAGTTCCGGACAAACCAATCAGCCCCAGCATTTT
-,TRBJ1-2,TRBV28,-,CASSLRIPRGGYTF,TGTGCCAGCAGTTTACGGATACCTCGTGGTGGCTACACCTTC
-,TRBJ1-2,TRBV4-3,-,CASSQEMWGGYTF,TGCGCCAGCAGCCAAGAAATGTGGGGTGGCTACACCTTC
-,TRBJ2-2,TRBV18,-,CASSPSGVGELFF,TGTGCCAGCTCACCGTCGGGGGTCGGGGAGCTGTTTTTT
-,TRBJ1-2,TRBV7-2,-,CASSPSNGRDGYTF,TGTGCCAGCAGCCCCAGCAACGGGAGAGACGGCTACACCTTC
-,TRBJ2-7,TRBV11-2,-,CASSFGVGNEQYF,TGTGCCAGCAGCTTTGGGGTAGGGAACGAGCAGTACTTC
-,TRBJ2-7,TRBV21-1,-,CASSKALEDTGTYEQYF,TGTGCCAGCAGCAAAGCGCTTGAAGACACAGGAACCTACGAGCAGTACTTC
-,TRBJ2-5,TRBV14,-,CASSPPRGLQNQETQYF,TGTGCCAGCAGCCCCCCCCGAGGACTCCAAAATCAAGAGACCCAGTACTTC
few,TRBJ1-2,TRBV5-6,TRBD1,CASSRDRILGLRYGYTF,TGTGCCAGCAGCCGGGACAGAATCCTGGGTCTTAGGTATGGCTACACCTTC
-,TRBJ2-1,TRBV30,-,CAWSVGKSYNEQFF,TGTGCCTGGAGTGTGGGCAAGTCCTACAATGAGCAGTTCTTC
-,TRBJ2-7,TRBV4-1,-,CASSQSLGYSYEQYF,TGCGCCAGCAGCCAGTCTTTGGGCTACTCCTACGAGCAGTACTTC
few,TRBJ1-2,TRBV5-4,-,CASSQDAGPGGYTF,TGTGCCAGCAGCCAAGATGCAGGCCCGGGTGGCTACACCTTC
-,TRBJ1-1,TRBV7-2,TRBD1,CASSPHRGGTEAFF,TGTGCCAGCAGCCCTCACAGGGGTGGCACTGAAGCTTTCTTT
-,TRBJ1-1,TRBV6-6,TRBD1,CASRGQVMTTEAFF,TGTGCCAGCAGGGGACAGGTAATGACCACTGAAGCTTTCTTT
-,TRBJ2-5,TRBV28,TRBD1,CASSPGTGVRETQYF,TGTGCCAGCAGCCCAGGGACAGGGGTCAGGGAGACCCAGTACTTC
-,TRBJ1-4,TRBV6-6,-,CASSSDSNEKLFF,TGTGCCAGCAGTTCGGACAGCAATGAAAAACTGTTTTTT
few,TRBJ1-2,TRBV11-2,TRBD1,CASSSLRDRDNYGYTF,TGTGCCAGCAGCTCCCTTCGGGACAGGGATAACTATGGCTACACCTTC
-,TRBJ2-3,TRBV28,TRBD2,CASSGVAGGAVGADTQYF,TGTGCCAGCAGTGGGGTTGCGGGAGGCGCCGTTGGTGCAGATACGCAGTATTTT
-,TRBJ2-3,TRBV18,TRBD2,CASSSVAGGTDTQYF,TGTGCCAGCTCATCCGTAGCGGGGGGGACAGATACGCAGTATTTT
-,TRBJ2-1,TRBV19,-,CASSIVAAGNEQFF,TGTGCCAGTAGTATCGTAGCGGCGGGGAATGAGCAGTTCTTC
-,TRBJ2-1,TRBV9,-,CASSAYTGRGTFNEQFF,TGTGCCAGCAGCGCCTATACAGGGAGGGGGACCTTCAATGAGCAGTTCTTC
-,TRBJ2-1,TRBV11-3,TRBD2,CASSYSGSAYNEQFF,TGTGCCAGCAGCTATAGCGGGAGCGCCTACAATGAGCAGTTCTTC
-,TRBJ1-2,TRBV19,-,CASSIYGGSFDYGYTF,TGTGCCAGTAGTATTTATGGAGGTTCTTTCGACTATGGCTACACCTTC
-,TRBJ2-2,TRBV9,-,CASSPGGQHANTGELFF,TGTGCCAGCAGCCCAGGCGGACAGCACGCGAACACCGGGGAGCTGTTTTTT
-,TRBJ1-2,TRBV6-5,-,CASSYSVRNYGYTF,TGTGCCAGCAGTTACTCAGTCAGAAACTATGGCTACACCTTC
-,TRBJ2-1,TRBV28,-,CASSFGATGRDEQFF,TGTGCCAGCAGTTTTGGTGCCACAGGGCGGGATGAGCAGTTCTTC
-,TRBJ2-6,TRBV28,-,CASSFAEVSGANVLTF,TGTGCCAGCAGTTTTGCAGAGGTCTCTGGGGCCAACGTCCTGACTTTC
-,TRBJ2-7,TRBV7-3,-,CASSASHGYEQYF,TGTGCCAGCAGCGCTAGTCATGGGTACGAGCAGTACTTC
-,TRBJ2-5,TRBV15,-,CATSRVRGAQQETQYF,TGTGCCACCAGCAGAGTCCGGGGGGCCCAACAAGAGACCCAGTACTTC
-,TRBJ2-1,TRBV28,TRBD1,CASSLTGASYNEQFF,TGTGCCAGCAGTCTAACAGGGGCATCCTACAATGAGCAGTTCTTC
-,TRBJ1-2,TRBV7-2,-,CASSSLVGGYTF,TGTGCCAGCAGCTCTTTGGTCGGTGGCTACACCTTC
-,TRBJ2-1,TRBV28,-,CASSRYNEQFF,TGTGCCAGCAGCCGGTACAATGAGCAGTTCTTC
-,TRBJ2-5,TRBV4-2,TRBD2,CASSPGVAGGPQVQETQYF,TGTGCCAGCAGCCCAGGGGTAGCGGGAGGGCCCCAAGTCCAAGAGACCCAGTACTTC
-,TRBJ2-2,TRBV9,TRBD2,CASSGGGGELFF,TGTGCCAGCAGCGGCGGGGGCGGGGAGCTGTTTTTT
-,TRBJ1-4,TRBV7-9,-,CASSRGTREKLFF,TGTGCCAGCAGCAGGGGGACGCGTGAAAAACTGTTTTTT
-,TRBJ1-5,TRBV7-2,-,CASTQGRSQPQHF,TGTGCCAGCACCCAGGGTCGGTCGCAGCCCCAGCATTTT
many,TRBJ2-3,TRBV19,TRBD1,CASKRGQGSTDTQYF,TGTGCCAGTAAGAGGGGACAGGGCAGCACAGATACGCAGTATTTT
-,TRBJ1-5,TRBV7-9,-,CASSFDSNQPQHF,TGTGCCAGCAGCTTCGATAGCAATCAGCCCCAGCATTTT
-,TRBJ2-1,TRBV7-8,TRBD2,CASSLMTSGRHNEQFF,TGTGCCAGCAGCTTGATGACTAGCGGCCGACACAATGAGCAGTTCTTC
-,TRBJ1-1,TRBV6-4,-,CASSVVWGTEAFF,TGTGCCAGCAGTGTTGTGTGGGGCACTGAAGCTTTCTTT
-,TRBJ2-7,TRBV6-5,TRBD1,CASSPGQGLICEQYF,TGTGCCAGCAGTCCCGGACAGGGCTTGATCTGCGAGCAGTACTTC
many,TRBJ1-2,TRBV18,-,CASSPIGTGSYGYTF,TGTGCCAGCTCACCAATCGGCACAGGATCCTATGGCTACACCTTC
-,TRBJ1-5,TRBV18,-,CASSRAPAGQPQHF,TGTGCCAGCTCACGGGCCCCCGCAGGACAGCCCCAGCATTTT
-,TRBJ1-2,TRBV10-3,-,CAISSGADHGYTF,TGTGCCATCAGTTCCGGGGCTGATCATGGCTACACCTTC